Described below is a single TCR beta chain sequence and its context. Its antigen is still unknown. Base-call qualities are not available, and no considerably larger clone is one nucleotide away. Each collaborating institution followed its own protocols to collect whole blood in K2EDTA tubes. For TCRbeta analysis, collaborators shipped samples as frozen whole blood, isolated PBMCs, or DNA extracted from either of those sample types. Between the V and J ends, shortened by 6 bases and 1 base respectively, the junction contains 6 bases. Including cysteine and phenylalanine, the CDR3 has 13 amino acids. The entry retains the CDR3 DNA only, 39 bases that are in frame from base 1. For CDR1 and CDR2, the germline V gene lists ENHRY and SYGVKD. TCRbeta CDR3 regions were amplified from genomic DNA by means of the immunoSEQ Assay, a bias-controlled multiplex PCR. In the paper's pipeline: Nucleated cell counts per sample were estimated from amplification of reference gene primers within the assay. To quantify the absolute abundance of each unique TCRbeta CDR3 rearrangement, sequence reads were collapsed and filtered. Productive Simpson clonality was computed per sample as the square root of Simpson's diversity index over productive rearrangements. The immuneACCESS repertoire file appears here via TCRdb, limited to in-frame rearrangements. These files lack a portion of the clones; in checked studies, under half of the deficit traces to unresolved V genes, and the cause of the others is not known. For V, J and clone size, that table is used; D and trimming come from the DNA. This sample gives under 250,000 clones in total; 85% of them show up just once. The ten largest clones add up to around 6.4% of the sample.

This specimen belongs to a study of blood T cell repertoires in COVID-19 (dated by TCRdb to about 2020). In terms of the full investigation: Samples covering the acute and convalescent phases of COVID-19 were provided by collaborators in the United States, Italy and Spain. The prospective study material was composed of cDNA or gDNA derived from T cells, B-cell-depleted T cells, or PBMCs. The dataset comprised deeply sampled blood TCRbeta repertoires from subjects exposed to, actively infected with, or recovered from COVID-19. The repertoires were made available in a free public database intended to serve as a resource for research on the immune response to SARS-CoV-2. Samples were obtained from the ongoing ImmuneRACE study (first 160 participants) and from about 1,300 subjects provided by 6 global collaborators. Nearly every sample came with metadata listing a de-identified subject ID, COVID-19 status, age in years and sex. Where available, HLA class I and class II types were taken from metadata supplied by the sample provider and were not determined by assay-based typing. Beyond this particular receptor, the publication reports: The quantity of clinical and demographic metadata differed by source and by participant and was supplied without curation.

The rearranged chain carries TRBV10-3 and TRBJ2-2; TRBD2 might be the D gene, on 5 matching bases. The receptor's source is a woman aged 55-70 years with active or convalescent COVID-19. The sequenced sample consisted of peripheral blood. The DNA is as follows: TGTGCCATCAGGAGGGAGAACACCGGGGAGCTGTTTTTT. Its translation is CAIRRENTGELFF.